This entry lists 17 T cell receptor beta chains sequenced from one sample in a study of T cell responses to AZD1222 COVID-19 vaccine. The method was immunoSEQ multiplex PCR; TCRdb's version includes in-frame clones alone and lacks a portion of them. There are approximately 110,000 clones in the sample; about nine tenths occur only once, and roughly 1.3% lies in the top ten. This sample comprised peripheral blood, obtained on day 0 of AZD1222 vaccination. Source of these receptors: an adult in good health.

This chain uses TRBV2 with TRBJ2-2; D remains ambiguous. CDR1 SNHLY and CDR2 FYNNEI come from the germline V gene. The CDR3 runs to 14 residues. V gave up 8 bases and J gave up 5 bases, with 15 bases separating them. This chain's CDR3 is CASAIGMGTGELFF. CDR3 DNA: TGTGCCAGCGCAATTGGGATGGGGACCGGGGAGCTGTTTTTT.

V usage is TRBV6-5 and J usage is TRBJ1-2; the match to TRBD1 covers 8 bases. Germline V gene sequence: CDR1 MNHEY, CDR2 SVGAGI. The junction had 8 bases not matched to a gene; V was cut back by 6 bases and J by 8 bases. This CDR3 is 13 amino acids long. CDR3 nucleotide sequence: TGTGCCAGCAGCAGGACAGGGAGGGGCGGCTACACCTTC. It codes for CASSRTGRGGYTF.

This clone is a singleton in its sample. V gene TRBV28 combines with J gene TRBJ1-6, with D maybe TRBD1 (5 bases). Per germline, CDR1 MDHEN and CDR2 SYDVKM. This CDR3 region has 12 residues. V was shortened by 6 bases and J by 13 bases, with 13 bases between the two germline ends. CDR3 nucleotides: TGTGCCAGCAGCACCGGGACTCGTCCCCTCCACTTT. Its protein is CASSTGTRPLHF.

This clone was counted once. This chain uses TRBV7-9 with TRBJ1-5, with D uncertain. V was trimmed by 1 base and J by 3 bases, leaving 16 bases between them. This CDR3 spans 17 amino acids. The V gene's germline CDR1 is SEHNR and CDR2 FQNEAQ (reference sequence). CDR3 sequence reads: CASSLEVGRTPNQPQHF. The DNA for the CDR3 is TGTGCCAGCAGCTTAGAGGTTGGCAGAACCCCCAATCAGCCCCAGCATTTT. Looking up the rest from reference TRBV7-9 and TRBJ1-5 gives the full variable domain: DTGVSQNPRHKITKRGQNVTFRCDPISEHNRLYWYRQTLGQGPEFLTYFQNEAQLEKSRLLSDRFSAERPKGSFSTLEIQRTEQGDSAMYLCASSLEVGRTPNQPQHFGDGTRLSIL.

V gene TRBV30 combines with J gene TRBJ1-4, with 7 bases lining up with TRBD1. Germline CDR1 and CDR2: GTSNPN and SVGIG (reference sequence). The CDR3 is made up of 13 amino acids. Unmatched junction bases numbered 7, after V lost 5 bases and J lost 7 bases. The CDR3 bases are TGTGCCTGGTCGACAGGGCTGCTTGAAAAACTGTTTTTT. Translating it yields CAWSTGLLEKLFF.

The rearrangement uses TRBV21-1 and TRBJ1-1; TRBD1 reflects the table's D call only, with no check against the DNA. TRBV21-1 is reported as a pseudogene. The CDR3 runs to 15 residues. The CDR3 bases are TGTGCCAGCAGCCCGGAGGGCAGGGGGGCTACTGAAGCTTTCTTT. Amino acid sequence: CASSPEGRGATEAFF.

This clone was picked up one time. V gene TRBV7-9 combines with J gene TRBJ2-7; 9 bases are a match to TRBD1. This CDR3 has 13 amino acids. The germline V gene encodes CDR1 SEHNR and CDR2 FQNEAQ (reference sequence). V lost 8 bases, J lost 3 bases, and 5 bases stayed unmatched. CDR3 sequence reads: CASLGDRVYEQYF. Here the CDR3 DNA reads TGTGCCAGCCTGGGGGACAGGGTCTACGAGCAGTACTTC.

The chain is built from TRBV19 and TRBJ1-1; 8 bases align to TRBD1. Germline assignment: CDR1 LNHDA and CDR2 SQIVND (reference sequence). The CDR3 is made up of 15 amino acids. V trimming: 3 bases; J trimming: 1 base; junction bases outside the gene matches: 4. CDR3 DNA sequence: TGTGCCAGTAGTATGGGACAGGTTGGGAACACTGAAGCTTTCTTT. Encoded protein: CASSMGQVGNTEAFF.

V and J are TRBV19 and TRBJ1-4; D is ambiguous. This CDR3 is 16 amino acids long. V gave up 4 bases and J gave up 5 bases, with 17 bases separating them. Germline CDR1 reads LNHDA; CDR2 reads SQIVND (reference sequence). Here the CDR3 reads CASSTLGRSGNEKLFF. As DNA, the CDR3 is TGTGCCAGTAGTACCCTAGGACGGAGTGGGAATGAAAAACTGTTTTTT.

V gene TRBV6-5 combines with J gene TRBJ2-5; possible D gene TRBD1, 5 bases. The CDR3 consists of 13 residues. In germline, CDR1 is MNHEY, CDR2 SVGAGI. The V end was cut by 8 bases, the J end by 0 bases, with 10 bases between. The CDR3 loop is CASQTANQETQYF. The CDR3 DNA reads TGTGCCAGCCAGACAGCGAACCAAGAGACCCAGTACTTC.

The J gene is TRBJ1-2, the V gene TRBV27, with D possibly TRBD1 on 5 matching bases. V lost 7 bases and J lost 5, with 17 bases in between. Germline V lookup: CDR1 MNHEY, CDR2 SMNVEV (reference sequence). The CDR3 sequence is 14 residues long. CDR3 in DNA: TGTGCCAGCACTCCAACCCCCGGGGGATATGGCTACACCTTC. Protein: CASTPTPGGYGYTF.

This clone showed up just once. The V and J genes are TRBV19 and TRBJ2-1; tentatively, D is TRBD2 (6 bases). Germline loops: CDR1 LNHDA, CDR2 SQIVND (reference sequence). CDR3 size: 16 residues. The V gene lost 4 bases and the J gene lost 7 bases, with 20 bases spanning the gap. The CDR3 protein is CASSTKGHLGGNEQFF. CDR3 DNA: TGTGCCAGTAGTACGAAAGGACATCTCGGAGGGAATGAGCAGTTCTTC.

The genes are TRBV3-1 (or the pseudogene TRBV3-2) and TRBJ1-6; 8 bases are shared with TRBD1. V was pared by 6 bases and J by 6 bases, with 7 bases of the junction left unmatched. The germline V gene has CDR1 LGHDT and CDR2 YNNKEL (reference sequence). CDR3 size: 15 residues. The CDR3 spells CASRLGQGGNSPLHF. The CDR3 nucleotides read TGTGCCAGCAGACTCGGACAGGGAGGTAATTCACCCCTCCACTTT.

This clone was observed a single time. The V and J genes are TRBV4-1 and TRBJ2-1, with 12 bases matching TRBD2. V shed 4 bases and J 9 bases; nucleotides not matched to a gene: 7. CDR1 is MGHRA and CDR2 is YSYEKL in the germline V gene. CDR3 length: 15 amino acids. DNA for the CDR3: TGCGCCAGCAGCCCAAGACTAGCGGGGGTGGGTGAGCAGTTCTTC. This sequence encodes CASSPRLAGVGEQFF.

V usage is TRBV3-1 (or the pseudogene TRBV3-2) and J usage is TRBJ1-2, with 8 bases matching TRBD1. CDR1 LGHDT and CDR2 YNNKEL come from the germline V gene (reference sequence). The CDR3 covers 14 residues. V lost 3 bases to trimming and J lost 9 bases; unmatched junction nucleotides: 9. Here the CDR3 DNA reads TGTGCCAGCAGCCAGAGGACAGGGCGGAGGAGCTACACCTTC. It codes for CASSQRTGRRSYTF.

Points on this clone: Additional DNA sequences in this sample encode the identical CDR3. This chain joins TRBV19 and TRBJ2-7; the match to TRBD2 covers 13 bases. The CDR3 runs to 14 residues. Germline V gene lookup returns CDR1 LNHDA and CDR2 SQIVND (reference sequence). Trimming took 5 bases from V and 4 from J; bases not matched to a gene: 2. CDR3 nucleotide sequence: TGTGCCAGTAGTCCGGGACTAGCGGGGTACGAGCAGTACTTC. Residues: CASSPGLAGYEQYF.

This chain links TRBV4-3 with TRBJ1-4; 7 positions match TRBD1. This CDR3 region has 16 residues. Germline lookup yields CDR1 LGHNA and CDR2 YSLEER. V trimming: 1 base; J trimming: 13 bases; junction bases outside the gene matches: 15. CDR3 in amino acids: CASSQGVGGAFQGLFF. CDR3 bases: TGCGCCAGCAGCCAAGGGGTAGGGGGCGCGTTTCAGGGACTGTTTTTT.